Sequencing of this T cell receptor beta chain was carried out in a study of regulatory T cells in long-lasting Graves disease. Points from the study as a whole: Persistent disease was associated with favored TRBV28 usage and with favored use of TRBJ1-2 and TRBJ2-5. Possibly, too few samples lowered accuracy.

The germline V gene has CDR1 MNHEY and CDR2 SMNVEV (reference sequence). The CDR3 loop spans 13 amino acids. The V gene lost 6 bases and the J gene lost 11 bases, with 19 bases spanning the gap. According to the study, TCR beta libraries were built with iRepertoire HTBI primers and CDR3-region Arm-PCR. One entry per CDR3 protein results from TCRdb running MiXCR on the multiplex PCR reads. The sample has 700,000 or so distinct CDR3 sequences; roughly 30% are singletons. This clonotype was seen more than once but under ten times. Its antigen is as yet unknown. Time point specified: persistent/refractory GD, antithyroid drugs over 5 years with positive TRAb. From RNA extracted from PBMCs, the TCR library was made. Xi'an, China, was home to the endocrinology department that provided patients. A blood draw put approximately 9 milliliters of peripheral blood into EDTA tubes.

This specimen consisted of peripheral blood mononuclear cells (PBMCs), obtained when the disease was refractory, from a patient treated with antithyroid drugs. This sequence was found in a female donor with Graves disease. The V gene is TRBV27, the J gene TRBJ1-1, with a possible D match to TRBD1 (5 bases). The CDR3 loop reads CASRAAGGGWAFF. For the CDR3, the DNA is TGTGCCAGCAGGGCCGCCGGGGGAGGTTGGGCTTTCTTT.